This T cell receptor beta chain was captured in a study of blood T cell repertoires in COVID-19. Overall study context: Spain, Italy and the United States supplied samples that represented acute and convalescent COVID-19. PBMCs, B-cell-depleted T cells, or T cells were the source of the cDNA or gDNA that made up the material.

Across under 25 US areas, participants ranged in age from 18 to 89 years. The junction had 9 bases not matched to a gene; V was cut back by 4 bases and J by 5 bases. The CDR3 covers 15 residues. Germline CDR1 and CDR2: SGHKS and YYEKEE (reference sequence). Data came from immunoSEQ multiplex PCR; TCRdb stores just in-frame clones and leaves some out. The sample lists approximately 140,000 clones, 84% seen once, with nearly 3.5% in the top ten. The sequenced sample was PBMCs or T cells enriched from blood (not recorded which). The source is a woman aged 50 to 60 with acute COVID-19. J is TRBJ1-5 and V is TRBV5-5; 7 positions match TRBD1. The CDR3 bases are TGTGCCAGCAGCATAAGCCCGGGACAGTATCAGCCCCAGCATTTT. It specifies CASSISPGQYQPQHF.